The rows below give T cell receptor beta chains drawn from one sample of a study of T cells in localized non-small cell lung cancer. Repertoires were generated with immunoSEQ multiplex PCR, while TCRdb's copy carries only in-frame clones and drops some. This table has fewer than 12,000 clones, about three quarters appearing once. The starting material was peripheral blood, obtained before any cancer treatment. The receptors originated from a male donor aged 60 or over with stage I lung adenocarcinoma. Both conserved end residues are trimmed from each CDR3.

cdr3_length	j_call	v_call	cdr3_aa
9	TRBJ1-1	TRBV12-5	ASGLSRGAF
12	TRBJ2-2	TRBV7-2	ASSLGSGYGELF
14	TRBJ1-2	TRBV7-2	ASSLAGTIANYGYT
10	TRBJ1-1	TRBV5-5	ASSPIQGRAF
10	TRBJ2-7	TRBV28	ASSIRGLGQY
11	TRBJ1-5	TRBV7-9	ASSLEPDQPQH
13	TRBJ2-7	TRBV7-9	ASSLDAGKTYEQY
14	TRBJ2-3	TRBV4-1	ASSQLLVGRSDTQY
13	TRBJ2-1	TRBV25-1	ASSEPGTGGNEQF
11	TRBJ1-4	TRBV19	ASSTRTNEKLF
12	TRBJ2-1	TRBV7-2	ASSLGGGRSEQF
13	TRBJ2-7	TRBV2	ASTTPLAGAGKQY
13	TRBJ2-5	TRBV9	ASSATSGGEETQY
17	TRBJ2-3	TRBV4-1	ASSQSQQGAAGKPDTQY
14	TRBJ1-4	TRBV7-9	ASSLTMGTVNEKLF
12	TRBJ2-3	TRBV19	ASSSPGGRNTQY
11	TRBJ2-7	TRBV7-9	ASSRRQGYEQY
14	TRBJ2-1	TRBV28	ASSSTSGGALSEQF
12	TRBJ2-7	TRBV19	ASQKTGASYEQY
12	TRBJ2-1	TRBV29-1	SVPRVGAYNEQF
16	TRBJ2-1	TRBV4-1	ASSLPGVRRSSYNEQF
12	TRBJ2-2	TRBV4-1	ASRPGAGTGELF
13	TRBJ2-1	TRBV19	ASSILGQVYNEQF
11	TRBJ2-5	TRBV2	ASRAGTEETQY
9	TRBJ2-1	TRBV2	ASIRGREQF
13	TRBJ2-3	TRBV14	ASSQEIAVTDTQY
14	TRBJ1-5	TRBV5-5	ASSPSGEMRNQPQH
16	TRBJ2-2	TRBV10-3	AISAGTSGGRQDGELF
14	TRBJ2-2	TRBV7-9	ASSPSGGAGTGELF
11	TRBJ1-3	TRBV29-1	SARQRDGNTIY
11	TRBJ1-1	TRBV28	ASSLSSGFDAF
12	TRBJ1-1	TRBV18	ASSQRASVTEAF
7	TRBJ2-1	TRBV20-1	SASNEQF
12	TRBJ2-3	TRBV7-9	ASSGDYGTDTQY
13	TRBJ1-2	TRBV19	ASRTGTGGAGGYT
14	TRBJ2-2	TRBV18	ASSPTMTANTGELF
14	TRBJ2-3	TRBV19	ASSLSGVGSSDTQY
14	TRBJ2-2	TRBV4-3	ASSPRWGPYTGELF
10	TRBJ2-7	TRBV2	ASSDAGYEQY
13	TRBJ1-4	TRBV5-6	ASSSIDLTREKLF
13	TRBJ2-1	TRBV27	ASSSTGLGYNEQF
14	TRBJ1-3	TRBV28	ASSRGRSFSGNTIY
13	TRBJ2-7	TRBV15	ATSRGQDLSYEQY
14	TRBJ2-2	TRBV5-4	ASSLTGGALTGELF
12	TRBJ1-6	TRBV7-2	ASSLDYINSPLH
14	TRBJ2-5	TRBV9	ASSEGGLVFRETQY
13	TRBJ1-1	TRBV6-1	ASSEGVYRLTEAF
14	TRBJ1-2	TRBV9	ASSAGGTGGLYGYT
10	TRBJ2-7	TRBV25-1	ASTSGGYEQY
12	TRBJ2-2	TRBV11-2	ASSYPDWTGELF
12	TRBJ1-2	TRBV14	ASSQSRGGNGYT
11	TRBJ1-2	TRBV4-1	ASSQDPGNGYT
13	TRBJ2-1	TRBV18	ASSHLAGTGVEQF
13	TRBJ1-2	TRBV9	ASSGSQTENYGYT
11	TRBJ1-2	TRBV19	ASTSALIYGYT